This T cell receptor beta chain was obtained from a study of CD8+ T cells in alopecia areata. Isolated RNA was reverse transcribed into cDNA used as the sequencing template. Libraries were prepared by immunoSEQ multiplex PCR; TCRdb keeps only in-frame clonotypes and omits some of them. The table lists around 190,000 clones, 56% of them singletons, with around 5% in the top ten. There are 15 residues in the CDR3. The V end was cut by 1 base, the J end by 2 bases, with 12 bases between. Germline lookup yields CDR1 MGHRA and CDR2 YSYEKL. This clone has more than one count but fewer than ten. The sequenced sample was CD8+ T cells sorted from blood. The TCR sequence derives from a human donor in good health. J is TRBJ2-7 and V is TRBV4-1; the D is unclear. CDR3 loop: CASSQVVAEAYEQYF. DNA of the CDR3: TGCGCCAGCAGCCAAGTTGTTGCCGAGGCCTACGAGCAGTACTTC.